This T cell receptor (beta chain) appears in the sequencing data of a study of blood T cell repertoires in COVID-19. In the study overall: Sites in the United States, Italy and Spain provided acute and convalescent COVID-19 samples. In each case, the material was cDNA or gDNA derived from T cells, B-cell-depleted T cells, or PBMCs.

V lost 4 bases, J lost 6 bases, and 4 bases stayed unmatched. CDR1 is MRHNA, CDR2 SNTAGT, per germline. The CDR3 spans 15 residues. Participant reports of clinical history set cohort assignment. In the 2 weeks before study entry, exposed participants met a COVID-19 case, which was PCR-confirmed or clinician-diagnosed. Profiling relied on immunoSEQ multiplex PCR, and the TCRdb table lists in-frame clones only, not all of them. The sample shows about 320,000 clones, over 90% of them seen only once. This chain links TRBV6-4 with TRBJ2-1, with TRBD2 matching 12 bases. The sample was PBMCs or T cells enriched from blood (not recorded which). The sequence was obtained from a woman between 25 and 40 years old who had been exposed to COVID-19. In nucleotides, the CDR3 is TGTGCCAGCAGTGCTAGCGGGGGGGTATTCAATGAGCAGTTCTTC. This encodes CASSASGGVFNEQFF.